This entry lists 2 T cell receptor beta chains sequenced from one sample in a study of blood T cell repertoires in COVID-19. TCRdb's table, derived via immunoSEQ multiplex PCR, lists solely in-frame clones and lacks some. There are roughly 200,000 clones in the sample; over 85% occur only once, and 3.5% to 4.5% lies in the top ten. Source material: PBMCs or T cells enriched from blood (not recorded which). The receptors shown here come from a woman in her thirties with acute COVID-19.

A few counts support this clone. The chain's CDR3 is CASSIPGGPNEKLFF. The DNA for the CDR3 is TGTGCCAGCAGTATCCCAGGGGGCCCTAATGAAAAACTGTTTTTT. The chain links TRBV6-5 to TRBJ1-4; 8 bases agree with TRBD1. The junction had 5 bases not matched to a gene; V was cut back by 5 bases and J by 3 bases. Germline V gene data show CDR1 as MNHEY and CDR2 as SVGAGI. There are 15 residues in the CDR3.

This chain joins TRBV30 and TRBJ2-2; 8 nucleotides line up with TRBD1. Germline V gives CDR1 GTSNPN, CDR2 SVGIG (reference sequence). This CDR3 contains 14 residues. The ends lost 3 bases at V and 7 bases at J; junction bases unmatched: 7. The CDR3 bases are TGTGCCTGGAGCCGGACAGGGAAGGACGGGGAGCTGTTTTTT. Protein product: CAWSRTGKDGELFF.